Listed below are T cell receptor beta chains from one sample, sequenced in a study of blood T cell repertoires in COVID-19. The table came from immunoSEQ multiplex PCR; TCRdb's copy has only in-frame clones and leaves some out. The table records roughly 180,000 clones, 82% of them present only once. Sequences were obtained from PBMCs or T cells enriched from blood (not recorded which). The receptors derive from a man in his forties who had recovered from COVID-19. The CDR3 runs from the conserved cysteine through the conserved F or W. A D gene is named only where the DNA matches it firmly. Not all rows give a size; the values are once, few, many and, for expanded clones, a class.

j_call,d_call,clone_size,v_call,cdr3_nt,cdr3_aa
TRBJ1-4,.,.,TRBV4-3,TGCGCCAGCAGCCAATTCGAGGGAGGCGTCAGTGAAAAACTGTTTTTT,CASSQFEGGVSEKLFF
TRBJ2-4,.,few,TRBV4-1,TGCGCCAGCAGCCAAGATGCAGGATTAGCCAAAAACATTCAGTACTTC,CASSQDAGLAKNIQYF
TRBJ1-1,.,.,TRBV6-2/TRBV6-3,TGTGCCAGCAGTGGACTCGCCGGGACACAAGTCACTGAAGCTTTCTTT,CASSGLAGTQVTEAFF
TRBJ1-2,TRBD1,.,TRBV19,TGTGCCAGTAGTCCCCGGGGGTCCGGGACAGGGAAGCTGAACTATGGCTACACCTTC,CASSPRGSGTGKLNYGYTF
TRBJ2-1,.,few,TRBV28,TGTGCCAGCAGTCCTGGACAGTCGAGCTCCTACAATGAGCAGTTCTTC,CASSPGQSSSYNEQFF
TRBJ2-1,.,.,TRBV5-1,TGCGCCAGCAGCTTGAGTCAGGGCTCCTACAATGAGCAGTTCTTC,CASSLSQGSYNEQFF
TRBJ1-1,.,.,TRBV18,TGTGCCAGCTCACCACTTAACAGTGCGAACACTGAAGCTTTCTTT,CASSPLNSANTEAFF
TRBJ2-1,TRBD1,.,TRBV5-4,TGTGCCAGCAGCCCGGGACAGGACAATGAGCAGTTCTTC,CASSPGQDNEQFF
TRBJ1-1,TRBD1,.,TRBV12-3/TRBV12-4,TGTGCCAGCGTTCAGGGGGCAACTGAAGCTTTCTTT,CASVQGATEAFF
TRBJ2-2,TRBD2,.,TRBV11-3,TGTGCCAGCAGCTCTTACCTCGGGGAGCGGGAGGGCGGCACCGGGGAGCTGTTTTTT,CASSSYLGEREGGTGELFF
TRBJ2-1,TRBD2,.,TRBV6-5,TGTGCCAGCAAGGCGGGAGGGAGCTCCTACAATGAGCAGTTCTTC,CASKAGGSSYNEQFF
TRBJ1-4,.,.,TRBV5-1,TGCGCCAGCAGCTTGCTCTCGAGTTCCCCAAAACTGTTTTTT,CASSLLSSSPKLFF
TRBJ2-5,.,.,TRBV2,TGTGCCAGCAACCTACTAGACTCGGCGGAGACCCAGTACTTC,CASNLLDSAETQYF
TRBJ1-1,.,once,TRBV5-1,TGCGCCAGCAGCCCAAGAGGCCCTTCGGGATCGACGAACACTGAAGCTTTCTTT,CASSPRGPSGSTNTEAFF
TRBJ2-1,TRBD2,.,TRBV14,TGTGCCAGCACCTCCGGGACTAGAGTTCATGAGCAGTTCTTC,CASTSGTRVHEQFF
TRBJ2-7,.,.,TRBV19,TGTGCCAGTAGTGGAGGATTCCATTCCTTCTACGAGCAGTACTTC,CASSGGFHSFYEQYF
TRBJ1-1,.,.,TRBV28,TGTGCCACCGCGACCCGACAGCTACTGAACACTGAAGCTTTCTTT,CATATRQLLNTEAFF
TRBJ1-1,.,.,TRBV19,TGTGCCAGTAGTATAGCTGTACGGCCGGAGAAAGCTTTCTTT,CASSIAVRPEKAFF
TRBJ2-7,.,.,TRBV25-1,TGTGCCAGCAGTGCGTCTCCGGCCTACGAGCAGTACTTC,CASSASPAYEQYF
TRBJ2-7,TRBD1,.,TRBV30,TGTGCCTGGGAGACAGGGGGCTACGAGCAGTACTTC,CAWETGGYEQYF
TRBJ2-1,TRBD2,.,TRBV19,TGTGCCAGTAGTCGGACTAGCGGACCTCCCTACAATGAGCAGTTCTTC,CASSRTSGPPYNEQFF
TRBJ2-1,TRBD2,once,TRBV19,TGTGCCAGTAGTATATGGACTAGCGGGAACAATGAGCAGTTCTTC,CASSIWTSGNNEQFF
TRBJ1-1,.,.,TRBV7-8,TGTGCCAGCAGCTTAGGTCTCCGGGGAGAAGCTTTCTTT,CASSLGLRGEAFF
TRBJ2-5,.,.,TRBV28,TGTGCCAGCAGTCCCCTGGTCGGGGGACAAGAGACCCAGTACTTC,CASSPLVGGQETQYF
TRBJ1-5,.,.,TRBV4-1,TGCGCCAGCAGCCAGAGGTGGAATAGCAATCAGCCCCAGCATTTT,CASSQRWNSNQPQHF
TRBJ1-1,.,.,TRBV11-2,TGTGCCAGCAGCTTTGTCGGGTCCGACACTGAAGCTTTCTTT,CASSFVGSDTEAFF
TRBJ2-2,TRBD1,.,TRBV2,TGTGCCAGCAGTAAAGACAGGGGGCGAGTCGGGGAGCTGTTTTTT,CASSKDRGRVGELFF
TRBJ1-2,TRBD1,.,TRBV11-3,TGTGCCAGCAGCTTAGATGGGCGACAGGGTGCGGATGGCTACACCTTC,CASSLDGRQGADGYTF
TRBJ2-3,.,.,TRBV5-1,TGCGCCAGCTGGCCAGGGGACCATTCAGATACGCAGTATTTT,CASWPGDHSDTQYF
TRBJ1-5,TRBD1,.,TRBV18,TGTGCCAGCTCAGGGGACAGGGGTGAGCCCCAGCATTTT,CASSGDRGEPQHF
TRBJ2-1,TRBD2,.,TRBV30,TGTGCCTGGACGAGTACGGGGGGTGAGCAGTTCTTC,CAWTSTGGEQFF
TRBJ2-2,.,.,TRBV6-6,TGTGCCAGCAAGACTAGTCGGACCGGGGAGCTGTTTTTT,CASKTSRTGELFF
TRBJ2-7,.,.,TRBV11-2,TGTGCCAGCAGCCTTGGGGCAAATGACTTCTACGAGCAGTACTTC,CASSLGANDFYEQYF
TRBJ2-5,.,.,TRBV2,TGTGCCACCGAGAGGGGCGGGAACGCAGAGACCCAGTACTTC,CATERGGNAETQYF
TRBJ1-6,TRBD1,.,TRBV9,TGTGCCAGCAGCGGACAGGGATCCAATTCACCCCTCCACTTT,CASSGQGSNSPLHF
TRBJ1-6,.,.,TRBV15,TGTGCCACCAGCAGAGATCAGGGTAATAATTCACCCCTCCACTTT,CATSRDQGNNSPLHF
TRBJ1-1,.,.,TRBV12-3/TRBV12-4,TGTGCCAGCAGCCTACAGGTGAACACTGAAGCTTTCTTT,CASSLQVNTEAFF
TRBJ2-5,TRBD2,.,TRBV6-2/TRBV6-3,TGTGCCAGCAGTTCCGGCGGGAGTGGAGAGACCCAGTACTTC,CASSSGGSGETQYF
TRBJ1-6,.,.,TRBV5-4,TGTGCCAGCAGCTTGGCCACAGGCGAGCACTCACCCCTCCACTTT,CASSLATGEHSPLHF
TRBJ1-1,TRBD1,few,TRBV29-1,TGCAGCGTTGAAGCCCGACAGGGGTGGTCTCCTGAAGCTTTCTTT,CSVEARQGWSPEAFF
TRBJ1-4,TRBD1,.,TRBV6-2/TRBV6-3,TGTGCCAGCAGTTACGACTCAGGGGGAGGTGAAAAACTGTTTTTT,CASSYDSGGGEKLFF
TRBJ1-2,TRBD1,.,TRBV2,TGTGCCAGCAGGGAACAGGGGGCCAGCTATGGCTACACCTTC,CASREQGASYGYTF
TRBJ2-5,TRBD1,.,TRBV7-8,TGTGCCAGCACCCCTGGACAGGGGGACCAAGAGACCCAGTACTTC,CASTPGQGDQETQYF
TRBJ1-4,TRBD1,.,TRBV2,TGTGCCAGCAGTGAGGGTCTGTCAGGGGGCGCCCCTTTTGAAAAACTGTTTTTT,CASSEGLSGGAPFEKLFF
TRBJ1-4,.,.,TRBV7-9,TGTGCCAGCAGCTCAACCGGGTCCCCCGTGCAACTGTTTTTT,CASSSTGSPVQLFF
TRBJ1-1,TRBD1,.,TRBV6-5,TGTGCCAGCAGTTACTCGACAGGGACGGGGGCTGAAGCTTTCTTT,CASSYSTGTGAEAFF
TRBJ2-4,TRBD2,.,TRBV7-2,TGTGCCAGCAGCCCTAGCGGGTCTCAGTACATTCAGTACTTC,CASSPSGSQYIQYF
TRBJ2-7,TRBD1,once,TRBV6-5,TGTGCCAGCAGCCCGACAGGGGGCTTGAACGAGCAGTACTTC,CASSPTGGLNEQYF
TRBJ1-2,.,few,TRBV11-2,TGTGCCAGCAGCTTAGAGAGGCCGGCGACGATAAATTTC,CASSLERPATINF
TRBJ1-3,.,.,TRBV7-2,TGTGCCAGCAGTCACGACTACTCTGGAAACACCATATATTTT,CASSHDYSGNTIYF
TRBJ1-1,TRBD1,.,TRBV9,TGTGCCAGCAGCGCAGGGGGTATGAACACTGAAGCTTTCTTT,CASSAGGMNTEAFF
TRBJ1-1,.,many,TRBV7-2,TGTGCCAGCAGCTTAAATGGGGGCGCCGTCACTGAAGCTTTCTTT,CASSLNGGAVTEAFF
TRBJ2-5,TRBD2,.,TRBV5-1,TGCGCCAGCAGCATTGGGACTATGGCAGAGACCCAGTACTTC,CASSIGTMAETQYF
TRBJ1-4,TRBD1,.,TRBV5-1,TGCGCCAGCACCGGGACAGGCACTAATGAAAAACTGTTTTTT,CASTGTGTNEKLFF
TRBJ1-2,.,once,TRBV12-3/TRBV12-4,TGTGCCAGCAGCCCCGACGGGAACTATGGCTACACCTTC,CASSPDGNYGYTF
TRBJ1-5,.,once,TRBV14,TGTGCCAGCAGCCAAGATCACAATCAGCCCCAGCATTTT,CASSQDHNQPQHF
TRBJ1-3,.,.,TRBV27,TGTGCCAGCAGTGGCCTTGGCTCTGGAAACACCATATATTTT,CASSGLGSGNTIYF
TRBJ1-5,.,.,TRBV5-5,TGTGCCAGCAGCTTGGCCCTGGCAGGAATGAGCAATCAGCCCCAGCATTTT,CASSLALAGMSNQPQHF
TRBJ1-2,.,.,TRBV24-1,TGTGCCACCAGTGATTCCAGGAGGGATGGCTACACCTTC,CATSDSRRDGYTF
TRBJ2-7,TRBD1,few,TRBV5-1,TGCGCCAGCAGCTTGCCGGGGACAGGGGGGAACGAGCAGTACTTC,CASSLPGTGGNEQYF